A selection of T cell receptor beta chains follows, all from one sample in a study of patients with pleural tuberculosis. Using its own MiXCR run on the reads, TCRdb lists one record per CDR3 protein. This table has 40,000 to 55,000 distinct CDR3 sequences, 6% to 8% appearing once. The source of these receptors is a human donor with pleural tuberculosis. The CDR3 runs from the conserved cysteine through the conserved F or W. A D gene is named only where the DNA matches it firmly. Clone size is not always given. Where it is, it says once, few, many or a class for expanded clones.

TRBJ2-1 | TRBD2 | many | TRBV20-1 | TGCAGTGCTAGGGGGACTACGAAAAAGCAGTTCTTC | CSARGTTKKQFF
TRBJ2-7 | TRBD1 | few | TRBV5-1 | TGCGCCAGCAGCGTCGGGACAGACTACGAGCAGTACTTC | CASSVGTDYEQYF
TRBJ2-3 | TRBD2 | many | TRBV11-2 | TGTGCCAGCAGCCCTTGGACTAGCGCAGATACGCAGTATTTT | CASSPWTSADTQYF
TRBJ2-3 | . | many | TRBV28 | TGTGCCAGCAAGTTCCAGACAGATACGCAGTATTTT | CASKFQTDTQYF
TRBJ2-1 | . | many | TRBV4-1 | TGCGCCAGCAGCCTTCTTCCAGCGGACAATGAGCAGTTCTTC | CASSLLPADNEQFF
TRBJ2-3 | . | many | TRBV6-2/TRBV6-3 | TGTGCCAGCAGTTACTCGATGGATACGCAGTATTTT | CASSYSMDTQYF
TRBJ1-1 | . | many | TRBV4-2 | TGTGCCACGAGCCCAGAAGTGAACACTGAAGCTTTCTTT | CATSPEVNTEAFF
TRBJ1-1 | . | many | TRBV5-4 | TGTGCCAGCAGCTTGGCCAAACAGGGAAAAGGAAACACTGAAGCTTTCTTT | CASSLAKQGKGNTEAFF
TRBJ2-1 | . | many | TRBV12-3/TRBV12-4 | TGTGCCAGCAGTTCCCCCAGCGGACTGAGCTCCTACAATGAGCAGTTCTTC | CASSSPSGLSSYNEQFF
TRBJ2-3 | TRBD1 | many | TRBV6-1 | TGTGCCAGCAGCGAAGAACAGGGGGGAGCAGATACGCAGTATTTT | CASSEEQGGADTQYF
TRBJ2-1 | . | . | TRBV29-1 | TGCAGCGTCCTCCAGACAGTTGCCAATGAGCAGTTCTTC | CSVLQTVANEQFF
TRBJ2-3 | . | few | TRBV29-1 | TGCAGCGTTGACGATTATCGGACTATCGCCGATACGCAGTATTTT | CSVDDYRTIADTQYF
TRBJ1-2 | . | . | TRBV18 | TGTGCCAGCTCACCAATAAACCCCAACTATGGCTACACCTTC | CASSPINPNYGYTF
TRBJ1-1 | . | many | TRBV12-3/TRBV12-4 | TGTGCCAGCAGCCAAACCACAGGGGAAGCTTTCTTT | CASSQTTGEAFF
TRBJ1-4 | . | many | TRBV4-2 | TGTGCCAGCAGCCAAGATCCGGGTCGGGAAAAACTGTTTTTT | CASSQDPGREKLFF
TRBJ1-1 | TRBD1 | few | TRBV29-1 | TGCAGCGTCCAGACAGGGGGCTTGGGAGTGGCTTTCTTT | CSVQTGGLGVAFF
TRBJ2-3 | TRBD1 | . | TRBV25-1 | TGTGCCAGCTCCCTCAGGGGGTTATCAGATACGCAGTATTTT | CASSLRGLSDTQYF
TRBJ1-5 | TRBD1 | many | TRBV20-1 | TGCAGTGCTAGTGAGACAGGGGGCCTTCAGCCCCAGCATTTT | CSASETGGLQPQHF
TRBJ1-1 | . | many | TRBV20-1 | TGCAGTGCTAGTACGACGAACACTGAAGCTTTCTTT | CSASTTNTEAFF
TRBJ2-5 | . | many | TRBV2 | TGTGCCAGCAATGGACGACAAGAGACCCAGTACTTC | CASNGRQETQYF
TRBJ1-5 | . | many | TRBV10-3 | TGTGCCATCAGTGAGACTAGGGGGTCGGAGGTTCAGCCCCAGCATTTT | CAISETRGSEVQPQHF
TRBJ1-5 | . | many | TRBV12-3/TRBV12-4 | TGTGCCAGCAACTCCCTCGGGGTCGGACAGCCCCAGCATTTT | CASNSLGVGQPQHF
TRBJ2-3 | . | . | TRBV11-2 | TGTGCCAGCAGCCCCTACGCAGATACGCAGTATTTT | CASSPYADTQYF
TRBJ1-5 | . | large | TRBV13 | TGTGCCAGCAGGTTTGGGGGGACCAATAGCAATCAGCCCCAGCATTTT | CASRFGGTNSNQPQHF
TRBJ1-1 | TRBD1 | . | TRBV27 | TGTGCCAGCAGTTTTGGCGGGACAGTGAACACTGAAGCTTTCTTT | CASSFGGTVNTEAFF
TRBJ2-1 | . | many | TRBV11-2 | TGTGCCAGCAGCTTTCTGAGCGGATTAGACAATGAGCAGTTCTTC | CASSFLSGLDNEQFF
TRBJ2-1 | . | few | TRBV18 | TGTGCCAGCTCAGACGCCAGGGGTTCCTACAATGAGCAGTTCTTC | CASSDARGSYNEQFF
TRBJ1-5 | . | . | TRBV5-1 | TGCGCCAGCAGCTTGGGGGATTATAGCAATCAGCCCCAGCATTTT | CASSLGDYSNQPQHF
TRBJ1-5 | . | many | TRBV24-1 | TGTGCCACCAGTGCCTCAAATCAGCCCCAGCATTTT | CATSASNQPQHF
TRBJ2-3 | . | many | TRBV14 | TGTGCCAGCAGCCTAACGGGTGGTACGCAGTATTTT | CASSLTGGTQYF
TRBJ2-3 | TRBD1 | many | TRBV13 | TGTGCCAGCAGCTCCGGGACAGGGGCATGGGGTACGCAGTATTTT | CASSSGTGAWGTQYF
TRBJ1-1 | . | . | TRBV5-1 | TGCGCCAGCAGCTCGCGATCGATACAGGGAACCACTGAAGCTTCCTTT | CASSSRSIQGTTEASF
TRBJ1-1 | TRBD1 | many | TRBV18 | TGTGCCAGCTCCGGACAGGGGGCTATCATAGCTTTCTTT | CASSGQGAIIAFF
TRBJ2-1 | . | many | TRBV5-1 | TGCGCCAGCAGCTCTGCCACCAGCGGAGACAATGAGCAGTTCTTC | CASSSATSGDNEQFF
TRBJ2-5 | TRBD2 | many | TRBV20-1 | TGCAGTGCTAGGGGTGATAGCGGGAGGGCCCAAGAGACCCAGTACTTC | CSARGDSGRAQETQYF
TRBJ2-1 | TRBD2 | few | TRBV11-2 | TGTGCCAGCAGCGGTCAAGCGGGATACTACAATGAGCAGTTCTTC | CASSGQAGYYNEQFF
TRBJ2-3 | . | many | TRBV6-2/TRBV6-3 | TGTGCCAGCAGTTCCGGACAGATGATCCATACGCAGTATTTT | CASSSGQMIHTQYF
TRBJ2-1 | TRBD2 | few | TRBV30 | TGTGCCTGGAGTGTAATAGCGGGTTTTTACAATGAGCAGTTCTTC | CAWSVIAGFYNEQFF
TRBJ2-5 | TRBD2 | . | TRBV5-1 | TGCGCCAGCAGCCCCACCCTAGCGGGAGAGACCCAGTACTTC | CASSPTLAGETQYF
TRBJ2-7 | . | many | TRBV20-1 | TGCAGTGCTAGAGATGGGCAGAGGTCCTACGAGCAGTACTTC | CSARDGQRSYEQYF
TRBJ1-5 | . | many | TRBV2 | TGTGCCAGCAGTGAAGCCTGGGAGCCCCAGCATTTT | CASSEAWEPQHF
TRBJ1-6 | . | many | TRBV28 | TGTGCCAGCAGGAGACAACGGGACTTCACCCTCCACTTT | CASRRQRDFTLHF
TRBJ1-5 | . | many | TRBV11-2 | TGTGCCAGCAGCCCCCCAGGATGGGGCAATCAGCCCCAGCATTTT | CASSPPGWGNQPQHF
TRBJ1-4 | TRBD1 | few | TRBV2 | TGTGCCAGCAGCCCGTCAGGGACAGGCAATGAAAAACTGTTTTTT | CASSPSGTGNEKLFF
TRBJ1-3 | TRBD1 | . | TRBV2 | TGTGCCAGGACAGGGGGCCTCTCTGGAAACACCATATATTTT | CARTGGLSGNTIYF
TRBJ1-1 | . | many | TRBV4-1 | TGCGCCAGCAGTCTCCGGAGGGACACTGAAGCTTTCTTT | CASSLRRDTEAFF
TRBJ1-5 | TRBD1 | many | TRBV12-3/TRBV12-4 | TGTGCCAGCAGTTGGGGACAGGGGGCGGGACAGCCCCAGCATTTT | CASSWGQGAGQPQHF
TRBJ1-1 | . | many | TRBV11-2 | TGTGCCAGCAATCTAGACAGGAACACTGAAGCTTTCTTT | CASNLDRNTEAFF
TRBJ2-3 | . | many | TRBV20-1 | TGCAGTGCTAGTAGCTTTGGGACGCGCACAGATACGCAGTATTTT | CSASSFGTRTDTQYF
TRBJ2-2 | . | many | TRBV2 | TGTGCCAGCAGTGAAAACAGGATACAAACCGGGGAGCTGTTTTTT | CASSENRIQTGELFF
TRBJ1-1 | . | many | TRBV6-1 | TGTGCCAGCAGTGGGCAGGGGATAAGGCTGACTGAAGCTTTCTTT | CASSGQGIRLTEAFF
TRBJ2-5 | . | many | TRBV6-1 | TGTGCCAGCAGTGAAGCGGGCGGGACCCAGTACTTC | CASSEAGGTQYF
TRBJ2-5 | . | . | TRBV5-1 | TGCGCCAGCAGGGGAGAGACCCAGTACTTC | CASRGETQYF
TRBJ1-1 | TRBD1 | many | TRBV12-3/TRBV12-4 | TGTGCCAGCAGTCCTAGACAGGGCAACATGAACACTGAAGCTTTCTTT | CASSPRQGNMNTEAFF
TRBJ2-1 | TRBD1 | many | TRBV19 | TGTGCCAGTAGTGATGGGACAGGGGGCAATGAGCAGTTCTTC | CASSDGTGGNEQFF
TRBJ1-4 | TRBD1 | . | TRBV11-1 | TGTGCCAGCGGCACCGGGACAGGGAATGAAAAACTGTTTTTT | CASGTGTGNEKLFF
TRBJ2-5 | . | many | TRBV18 | TGTGCCAGCTCTCCGGGACCTCTCTGGGAGACCCAGTACTTC | CASSPGPLWETQYF
TRBJ2-3 | . | . | TRBV20-1 | TGCAGTGCTAGGACGCCAGGGGACTTAAAGGAGACAGATACGCAGTATTTT | CSARTPGDLKETDTQYF